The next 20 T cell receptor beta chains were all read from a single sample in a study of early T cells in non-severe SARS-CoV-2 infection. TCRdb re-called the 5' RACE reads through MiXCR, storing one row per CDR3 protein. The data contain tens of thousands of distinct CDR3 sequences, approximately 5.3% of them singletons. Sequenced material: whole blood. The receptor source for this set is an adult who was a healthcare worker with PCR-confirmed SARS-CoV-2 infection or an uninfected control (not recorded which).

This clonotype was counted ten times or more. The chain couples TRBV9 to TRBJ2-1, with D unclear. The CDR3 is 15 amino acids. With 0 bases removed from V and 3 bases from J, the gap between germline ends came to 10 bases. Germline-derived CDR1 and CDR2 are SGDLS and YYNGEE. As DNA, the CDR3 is TGTGCCAGCAGCGTAGGGGTAGCTTTCTACAATGAGCAGTTCTTC. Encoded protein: CASSVGVAFYNEQFF.

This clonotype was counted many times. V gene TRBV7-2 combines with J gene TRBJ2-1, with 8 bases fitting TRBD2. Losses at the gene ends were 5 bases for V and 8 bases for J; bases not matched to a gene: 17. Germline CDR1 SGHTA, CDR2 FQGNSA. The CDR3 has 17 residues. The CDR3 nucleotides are TGTGCCAGCAGCCTTCTCCCTACTAGCGGCGGGGGCGATGAGCAGTTCTTC. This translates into CASSLLPTSGGGDEQFF.

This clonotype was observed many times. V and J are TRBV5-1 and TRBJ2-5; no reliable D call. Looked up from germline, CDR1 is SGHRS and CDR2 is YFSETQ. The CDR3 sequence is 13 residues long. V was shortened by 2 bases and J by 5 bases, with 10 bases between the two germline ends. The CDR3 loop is CASSLVSRETQYF. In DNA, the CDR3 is TGCGCCAGCAGCTTAGTTAGCAGGGAGACCCAGTACTTC.

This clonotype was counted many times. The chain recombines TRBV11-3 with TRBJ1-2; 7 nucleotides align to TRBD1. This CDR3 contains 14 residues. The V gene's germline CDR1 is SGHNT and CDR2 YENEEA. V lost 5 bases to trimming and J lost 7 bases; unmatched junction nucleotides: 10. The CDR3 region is CASSPGGQLLGYTF. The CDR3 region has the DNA TGTGCCAGCAGCCCAGGGGGACAGCTCCTTGGCTACACCTTC.

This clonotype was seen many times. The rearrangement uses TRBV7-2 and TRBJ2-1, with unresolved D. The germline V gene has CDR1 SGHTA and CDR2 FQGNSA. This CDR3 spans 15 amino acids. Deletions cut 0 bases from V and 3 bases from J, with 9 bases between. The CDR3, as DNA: TGTGCCAGCAGCTTAGCTGGGCAGGACTACAATGAGCAGTTCTTC. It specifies CASSLAGQDYNEQFF.

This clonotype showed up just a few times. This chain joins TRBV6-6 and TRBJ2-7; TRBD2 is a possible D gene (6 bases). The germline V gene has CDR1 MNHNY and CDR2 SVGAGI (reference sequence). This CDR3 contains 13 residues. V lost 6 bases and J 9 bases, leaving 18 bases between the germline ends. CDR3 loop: CASRSGINGGQYF. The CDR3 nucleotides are TGTGCCAGCAGGTCAGGGATCAACGGGGGGCAGTACTTC.

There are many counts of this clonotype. DNA for the CDR3: TGTGCCAGACAAGGACAGAAGTACAGTAGCAATCAGCCCCAGCATTTT. This gives the protein CARQGQKYSSNQPQHF. The chain employs TRBV5-5 and TRBJ1-5; maybe TRBD1 (6 bases). Trimming pared 8 bases from V and 0 bases from J, leaving 18 bases between. The germline CDR1 and CDR2 sequences are SGHKS and YYEKEE (reference sequence). This CDR3 has 16 amino acids. Supplemented by reference TRBV5-5 and TRBJ1-5, the full variable domain reads DAGVTQSPTHLIKTRGQQVTLRCSPISGHKSVSWYQQVLGQGPQFIFQYYEKEERGRGNFPDRFSARQFPNYSSELNVNALLLGDSALYLCARQGQKYSSNQPQHFGDGTRLSIL.

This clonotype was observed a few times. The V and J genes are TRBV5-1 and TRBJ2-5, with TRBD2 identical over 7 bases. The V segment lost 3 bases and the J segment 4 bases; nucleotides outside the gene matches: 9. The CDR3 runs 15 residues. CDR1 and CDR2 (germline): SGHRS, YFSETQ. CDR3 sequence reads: CASSWSMGGGETQYF. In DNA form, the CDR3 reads TGCGCCAGCAGCTGGAGTATGGGCGGGGGAGAGACCCAGTACTTC.

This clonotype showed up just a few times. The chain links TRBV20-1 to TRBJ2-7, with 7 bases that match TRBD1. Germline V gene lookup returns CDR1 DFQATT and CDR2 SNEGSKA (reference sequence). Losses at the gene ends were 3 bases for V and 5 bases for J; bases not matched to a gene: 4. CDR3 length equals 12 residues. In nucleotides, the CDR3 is TGCAGTGCTAGTCCCGACAGGGACGAGCAGTACTTC. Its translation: CSASPDRDEQYF.

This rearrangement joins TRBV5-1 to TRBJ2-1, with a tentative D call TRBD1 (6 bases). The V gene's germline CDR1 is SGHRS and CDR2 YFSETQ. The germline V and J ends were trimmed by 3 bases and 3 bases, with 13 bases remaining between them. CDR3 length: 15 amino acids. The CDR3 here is CASSSRGIYYNEQFF. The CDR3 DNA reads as TGCGCCAGCAGCTCAAGGGGGATTTACTACAATGAGCAGTTCTTC. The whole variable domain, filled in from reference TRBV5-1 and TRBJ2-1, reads KAGVTQTPRYLIKTRGQQVTLSCSPISGHRSVSWYQQTPGQGLQFLFEYFSETQRNKGNFPGRFSGRQFSNSRSEMNVSTLELGDSALYLCASSSRGIYYNEQFFGPGTRLTVL.

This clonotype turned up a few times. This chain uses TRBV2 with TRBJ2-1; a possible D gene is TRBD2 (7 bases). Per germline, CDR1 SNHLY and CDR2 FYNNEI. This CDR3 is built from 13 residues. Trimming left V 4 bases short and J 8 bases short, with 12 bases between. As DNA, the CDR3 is TGTGCCAGCAGTGTACGGGGGGCGTATGAGCAGTTCTTC. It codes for CASSVRGAYEQFF.

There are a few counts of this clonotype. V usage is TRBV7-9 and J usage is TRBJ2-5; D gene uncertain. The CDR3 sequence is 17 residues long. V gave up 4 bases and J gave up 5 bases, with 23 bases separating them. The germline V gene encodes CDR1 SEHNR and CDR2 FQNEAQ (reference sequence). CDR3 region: CASSWVLERAFFETQYF. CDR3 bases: TGTGCCAGCAGCTGGGTATTGGAAAGGGCATTCTTCGAGACCCAGTACTTC. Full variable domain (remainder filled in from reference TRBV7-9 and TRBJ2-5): DTGVSQNPRHKITKRGQNVTFRCDPISEHNRLYWYRQTLGQGPEFLTYFQNEAQLEKSRLLSDRFSAERPKGSFSTLEIQRTEQGDSAMYLCASSWVLERAFFETQYFGPGTRLLVL.

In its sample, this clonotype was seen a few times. CDR3 DNA: TGTGCCAGCAGTTACCAAACAGCACAGGGTAGCGAGCAGTACTTC. Residues: CASSYQTAQGSEQYF. V gene TRBV6-5 combines with J gene TRBJ2-7, with TRBD1 as a possible D gene (6 bases). CDR1 and CDR2 (germline): MNHEY, SVGAGI. The CDR3 runs 15 residues. Between the trimmed V and J ends, which lost 2 bases and 6 bases, there was a span of 17 bases.

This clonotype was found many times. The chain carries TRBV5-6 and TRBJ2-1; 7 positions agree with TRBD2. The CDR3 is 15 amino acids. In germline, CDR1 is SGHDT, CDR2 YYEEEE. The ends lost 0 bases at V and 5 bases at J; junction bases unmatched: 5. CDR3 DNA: TGTGCCAGCAGCTTGGTTGCGGGAGCCCACAATGAGCAGTTCTTC. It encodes CASSLVAGAHNEQFF.

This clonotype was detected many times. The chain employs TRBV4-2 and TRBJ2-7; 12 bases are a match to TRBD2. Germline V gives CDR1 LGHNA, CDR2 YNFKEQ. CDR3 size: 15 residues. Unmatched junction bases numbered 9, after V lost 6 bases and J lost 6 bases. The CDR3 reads CASSPSSGRASEQYF. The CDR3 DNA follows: TGTGCCAGCAGTCCTTCTAGCGGGAGGGCCTCCGAGCAGTACTTC.

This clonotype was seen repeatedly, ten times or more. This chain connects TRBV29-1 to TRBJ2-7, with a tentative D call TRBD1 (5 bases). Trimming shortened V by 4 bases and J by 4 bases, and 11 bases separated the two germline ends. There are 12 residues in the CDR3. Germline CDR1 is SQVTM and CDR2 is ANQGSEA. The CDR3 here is CSVASGFYEQYF. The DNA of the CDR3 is TGCAGCGTTGCGTCAGGGTTTTACGAGCAGTACTTC.

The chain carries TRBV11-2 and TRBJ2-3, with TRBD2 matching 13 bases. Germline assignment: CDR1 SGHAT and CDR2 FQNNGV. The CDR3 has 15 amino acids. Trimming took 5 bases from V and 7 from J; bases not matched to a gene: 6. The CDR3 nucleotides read TGTGCCAGCAGCATGACTAGCGGGAGGAGTTATACGCAGTATTTT. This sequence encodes CASSMTSGRSYTQYF.

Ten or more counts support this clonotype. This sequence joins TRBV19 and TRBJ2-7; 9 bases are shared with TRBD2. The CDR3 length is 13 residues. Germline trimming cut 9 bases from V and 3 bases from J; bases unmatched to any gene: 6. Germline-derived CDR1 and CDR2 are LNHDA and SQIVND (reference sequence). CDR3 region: CASRLAENYEQYF. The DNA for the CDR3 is TGTGCCAGCAGACTAGCGGAGAACTACGAGCAGTACTTC.

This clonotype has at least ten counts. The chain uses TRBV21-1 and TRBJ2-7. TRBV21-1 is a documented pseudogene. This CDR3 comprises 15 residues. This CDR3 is CASSKVRSTSYEQYF. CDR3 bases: TGTGCCAGCAGCAAAGTGAGGTCAACCTCCTACGAGCAGTACTTC.

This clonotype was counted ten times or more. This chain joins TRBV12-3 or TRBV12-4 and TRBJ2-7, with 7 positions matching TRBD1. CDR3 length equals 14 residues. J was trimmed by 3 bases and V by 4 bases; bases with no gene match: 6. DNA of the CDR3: TGTGCCAGCAGTTACGGACAGGCGAACTACGAGCAGTACTTC. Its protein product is CASSYGQANYEQYF.